This TCR beta chain originates from a study of response to subunit inactivated influenza vaccine. Each CDR3 protein is one row after TCRdb ran MiXCR on the RT-PCR reads. The data contain over 450,000 distinct CDR3 sequences, 10% to 15% of them seen just once; the ten biggest clones take up around 14%. Germline V CDR1 and CDR2: SEHNR, FQNEAQ (reference sequence). V lost 8 bases and J lost 3, with 9 bases in between. This CDR3 is built from 12 residues. As to this clonotype: Its cognate antigen is unknown.

Study-wide points: With each seasonal influenza vaccination, the authors suggested, few new T cells are recruited.

The genes are TRBV7-9 and TRBJ2-3, with D perhaps TRBD2 (6 bases). Material: PBMCs from blood, obtained more than 35 days after vaccination. The TCR was taken from a man over 45 who received an inactivated influenza vaccine. This chain's CDR3 is CASCLATDTQYF. The DNA of the CDR3 is TGTGCCAGCTGCCTAGCGACAGATACGCAGTATTTT.